This T cell receptor beta chain originates from a study of control samples from healthy donors and cancer patients. Data came from immunoSEQ multiplex PCR; TCRdb stores just in-frame clones and leaves some out. Of roughly 160,000 clones in the sample, 95% to 96% were seen once. The source of this sequence is a woman under 40 in good health. The sample was blood.

The CDR3 DNA reads as TGTGCCAGCAGCTTAGAACAGGGGGGAGCAACTAATGAAAAACTGTTTTTT. It codes for CASSLEQGGATNEKLFF. The rearrangement joins TRBV7-6 to TRBJ1-4; 8 bases map to TRBD1. The germline V gene has CDR1 SGHVS and CDR2 FNYEAQ. CDR3 length: 17 residues. The ends lost 1 base at V and 0 bases at J; junction bases unmatched: 4.